Shown below are 27 T cell receptor beta chains from a single sample sequenced in a study of T cell responses to AZD1222 COVID-19 vaccine. Only in-frame clones appear in the TCRdb table, and some are missing; sequencing was by immunoSEQ multiplex PCR. This table holds 85,000 to 120,000 clones, around 86% found once. The specimen was peripheral blood, collected on day 0 of AZD1222 vaccination. The receptors shown here come from an adult in good health.

The CDR3 DNA reads TGTGCCAGCCGCCTCGGGGGGCCACAATACCAAGAGACCCAGTACTTC. Residues: CASRLGGPQYQETQYF. V usage is TRBV28 and J usage is TRBJ2-5, with D possibly matching TRBD2 (7 bases). V lost 8 bases and J lost 0, with 19 bases in between. The CDR3 consists of 16 residues. CDR1 is MDHEN, CDR2 SYDVKM, per germline.

The chain links TRBV4-2 to TRBJ2-5; TRBD1 agrees at 8 bases. The length of the CDR3 is 17 residues. Trimming removed 3 bases from V and 2 bases from J; junction bases left unmatched: 11. Germline V lookup: CDR1 LGHNA, CDR2 YNFKEQ. In DNA, the CDR3 is TGTGCCAGCAGCCAGGATCCAGGGGGCTGGAGTCAAGAGACCCAGTACTTC. As protein: CASSQDPGGWSQETQYF.

This rearrangement joins TRBV12-3 or TRBV12-4 to TRBJ1-1, with D maybe TRBD1 (5 bases). The CDR3 covers 11 residues. The V gene lost 8 bases and the J gene lost 3 bases, with 7 bases spanning the gap. DNA of the CDR3: TGTGCCAGCGGGGGGGACACTGAAGCTTTCTTT. Translation: CASGGDTEAFF.

V gene TRBV2 combines with J gene TRBJ2-7; TRBD2 matches 10 bases. This CDR3 is 15 amino acids long. Germline CDR1 is SNHLY and CDR2 is FYNNEI. Trimming removed 3 bases from V and 5 bases from J; junction bases left unmatched: 7. The DNA of the CDR3 is TGTGCCAGCAGTGAGTCTAGCGGGAGCGATAACGAGCAGTACTTC. It codes for CASSESSGSDNEQYF. Full variable domain (rest looked up from reference TRBV2 and TRBJ2-7): EPEVTQTPSHQVTQMGQEVILRCVPISNHLYFYWYRQILGQKVEFLVSFYNNEISEKSEIFDDQFSVERPDGSNFTLKIRSTKLEDSAMYFCASSESSGSDNEQYFGPGTRLTVT.

This clone showed up just a few times. The CDR3 sequence is CASSQTNQGYQPQHF. Written as DNA, the CDR3 is TGCGCCAGCAGCCAGACGAACCAGGGGTATCAGCCCCAGCATTTT. The J gene is TRBJ1-5, the V gene TRBV4-1; D is perhaps TRBD1 (6 bases). CDR3 size: 15 residues. The V end lost 3 bases, the J end lost 5 bases, and 14 bases lay between the germline ends. Germline CDR1 is MGHRA and CDR2 is YSYEKL.

The V gene is TRBV6-5, the J gene TRBJ2-3; 7 nucleotides align to TRBD1. This CDR3 is 15 amino acids long. Germline V gene lookup returns CDR1 MNHEY and CDR2 SVGAGI. V lost 1 base to trimming and J lost 6 bases; unmatched junction nucleotides: 7. This CDR3 reads CASSYWPTGADTQYF. CDR3 in DNA: TGTGCCAGCAGTTACTGGCCTACAGGGGCGGATACGCAGTATTTT.

This chain connects TRBV5-1 to TRBJ2-3; D not resolved. Germline values: CDR1 SGHRS, CDR2 YFSETQ. Trimming pared 1 base from V and 6 bases from J, leaving 6 bases between. This CDR3 region has 12 residues. The CDR3 DNA is TGCGCCAGCAGCTTGAAGTCGGATACGCAGTATTTT. Protein sequence: CASSLKSDTQYF.

V is TRBV9 and J is TRBJ2-1, with 9 bases identical to TRBD1. There are 16 residues in the CDR3. The germline V gene has CDR1 SGDLS and CDR2 YYNGEE. The junction had 2 bases not matched to a gene; V was cut back by 1 base and J by 0 bases. CDR3 residues: CASSVLGQGSYNEQFF. The CDR3 DNA reads as TGTGCCAGCAGCGTATTGGGACAGGGCTCCTACAATGAGCAGTTCTTC.

This chain links TRBV6-6 with TRBJ2-7; 10 nucleotides align to TRBD2. The J segment lost 6 bases and the V segment lost 5 bases, leaving 7 bases of the junction unmatched. Germline CDR1 and CDR2: MNHNY and SVGAGI (reference sequence). This CDR3 is built from 14 residues. The CDR3 is CASSPYRTSGEQYF. The CDR3 bases are TGTGCCAGCAGTCCCTACCGGACTAGCGGCGAGCAGTACTTC.

This chain uses TRBV7-3 with TRBJ2-1; 10 positions agree with TRBD2. Germline assignment: CDR1 SGHTA and CDR2 FQGTGA. Trimming removed 1 base from V and 4 bases from J; junction bases left unmatched: 7. CDR3 length: 17 amino acids. This CDR3 is CASSLRPSGSIYNEQFF. The CDR3 region has the DNA TGTGCCAGCAGCTTAAGGCCTAGCGGGAGTATTTACAATGAGCAGTTCTTC.

This clone was seen once. This chain joins TRBV5-1 and TRBJ1-4; unclear D gene. Germline CDR1 SGHRS, CDR2 YFSETQ. CDR3 length: 13 amino acids. Trimming removed 2 bases at V and 4 bases at J, with 6 bases between. Here the CDR3 reads CASSFGSNEKLFF. CDR3 DNA sequence: TGCGCCAGCAGCTTTGGCAGTAATGAAAAACTGTTTTTT.

This clone has a single count. This sequence joins TRBV29-1 and TRBJ1-4, with D perhaps TRBD1 (5 bases). V was cut by 6 bases and J by 0 bases, with 14 bases left in between. CDR1 and CDR2 from the germline V gene are SQVTM and ANQGSEA. The CDR3 sequence is 15 residues long. In DNA form, the CDR3 reads TGCAGCGTCTTCCTGGGACCGTCAACTAATGAAAAACTGTTTTTT. Translation: CSVFLGPSTNEKLFF.

This chain joins TRBV4-3 and TRBJ1-1; D might be TRBD1 (5 bases). The V end lost 6 bases, the J end lost 0 bases, and 14 bases lay between the germline ends. Germline loops: CDR1 LGHNA, CDR2 YSLEER. The CDR3 is 15 residues long. The CDR3 reads CASRQESLMNTEAFF. The DNA of the CDR3 is TGCGCCAGCAGACAGGAGAGCCTCATGAACACTGAAGCTTTCTTT.

As DNA, the CDR3 is TGCGCCAGCAGCCAAGATCATACTAGCGCAGATACGCAGTATTTT. Translated, it gives CASSQDHTSADTQYF. The chain has TRBV4-3 and TRBJ2-3, with 7 bases fitting TRBD2. The CDR3 has 15 amino acids. Germline CDR1 LGHNA, CDR2 YSLEER. V lost 0 bases and J lost 4; bases outside the gene matches: 4.

The chain combines TRBV7-2 with TRBJ2-5, with 7 nucleotides matching TRBD2. Germline trimming cut 5 bases from V and 2 bases from J; bases unmatched to any gene: 8. This CDR3 has 15 amino acids. Germline lookup yields CDR1 SGHTA and CDR2 FQGNSA. The CDR3 bases are TGTGCCAGCAGCCCAGACATGGGGGGGCAAGAGACCCAGTACTTC. Amino acid sequence: CASSPDMGGQETQYF.

This clone was found once. V gene TRBV11-2 combines with J gene TRBJ2-1, with 9 bases identical to TRBD2. The CDR3 has 16 residues. V lost 2 bases to trimming and J lost 7 bases; unmatched junction nucleotides: 9. Germline V gene lookup returns CDR1 SGHAT and CDR2 FQNNGV. The CDR3 bases are TGTGCCAGCAGCTTACTACGGGCTAGCGGGATGAATGAGCAGTTCTTC. The encoded protein is CASSLLRASGMNEQFF.

DNA of the CDR3: TGTGCCAGCAGCTTCCGACCTACAGGGTTGAACACTGAAGCTTTCTTT. Translation: CASSFRPTGLNTEAFF. The chain carries TRBV7-9 and TRBJ1-1, with TRBD1 as a possible D gene (6 bases). CDR1 and CDR2 (germline): SEHNR, FQNEAQ (reference sequence). This CDR3 contains 16 residues. V was shortened by 3 bases and J by 0 bases, with 14 bases between the two germline ends.

CDR3 sequence reads: CSVGVGDWDGYTF. CDR3 coding DNA: TGCAGCGTTGGGGTAGGGGACTGGGATGGCTACACCTTC. The rearrangement uses TRBV29-1 and TRBJ1-2; perhaps TRBD1 as D (5 bases). CDR1 is SQVTM, CDR2 ANQGSEA, per germline. V lost 4 bases and J lost 6, with 15 bases in between. This CDR3 is built from 13 residues.

V is TRBV19 and J is TRBJ2-2, with D uncertain. Germline assignment: CDR1 LNHDA and CDR2 SQIVND (reference sequence). V was pared by 2 bases and J by 4 bases, with 8 bases between. The CDR3 runs 14 residues. The CDR3 region has the DNA TGTGCCAGTAGTATAAGGAGTACCACCGGGGAGCTGTTTTTT. This gives the protein CASSIRSTTGELFF.

The J gene is TRBJ2-5, the V gene TRBV2, with 7 bases fitting TRBD2. This CDR3 comprises 15 residues. Germline CDR1 SNHLY, CDR2 FYNNEI. The V gene end was trimmed by 1 base and the J gene end by 2 bases; junction bases not matched to a gene: 4. The chain's CDR3 is CASSEEGRAQETQYF. The CDR3 nucleotides read TGTGCCAGCAGTGAAGAAGGGAGGGCTCAAGAGACCCAGTACTTC.

This chain joins TRBV7-9 and TRBJ2-1, with TRBD2 matching 8 bases. CDR1 and CDR2 (germline): SEHNR, FQNEAQ (reference sequence). This CDR3 has 15 residues. Trimming removed 0 bases from V and 7 bases from J; junction bases left unmatched: 5. The DNA of the CDR3 is TGTGCCAGCAGCTTAGCTCTAGCGGGTCGAAATGAGCAGTTCTTC. It encodes CASSLALAGRNEQFF.

The rearrangement links TRBV11-2 to TRBJ2-2; no clear D. The germline gives CDR1 SGHAT, CDR2 FQNNGV. CDR3 length equals 15 residues. Trimming pared 1 base from V and 5 bases from J, leaving 11 bases between. This CDR3 reads CASSLGLVRTGELFF. CDR3 bases: TGTGCCAGCAGCTTAGGTTTGGTGAGAACCGGGGAGCTGTTTTTT. Drawing the rest from reference TRBV11-2 and TRBJ2-2, the complete variable domain is EAGVAQSPRYKIIEKRQSVAFWCNPISGHATLYWYQQILGQGPKLLIQFQNNGVVDDSQLPKDRFSAERLKGVDSTLKIQPAKLEDSAVYLCASSLGLVRTGELFFGEGSRLTVL.

The CDR3 DNA reads as TGTGCCAGCAGCTTAGGGCCCCAAGAGACCCAGTACTTC. It is translated as CASSLGPQETQYF. The rearrangement joins TRBV7-9 to TRBJ2-5; D uncertain. The CDR3 is 13 residues long. The V gene's germline CDR1 is SEHNR and CDR2 FQNEAQ (reference sequence). Trimming shortened V by 1 base and J by 1 base, and 4 bases separated the two germline ends. Full variable domain (remainder filled in from reference TRBV7-9 and TRBJ2-5): DTGVSQNPRHKITKRGQNVTFRCDPISEHNRLYWYRQTLGQGPEFLTYFQNEAQLEKSRLLSDRFSAERPKGSFSTLEIQRTEQGDSAMYLCASSLGPQETQYFGPGTRLLVL.

The rearrangement uses TRBV19 and TRBJ1-5, with D maybe TRBD1 (5 bases). Germline V gene data show CDR1 as LNHDA and CDR2 as SQIVND (reference sequence). The CDR3 is made up of 15 amino acids. Trimming took 3 bases from V and 2 from J, leaving 11 bases between them. CDR3 coding DNA: TGTGCCAGTAGTATGGGGGGAGGGGGCAATCAGCCCCAGCATTTT. Its protein is CASSMGGGGNQPQHF. The variable domain in full, with the rest retrieved from reference TRBV19 and TRBJ1-5, is DGGITQSPKYLFRKEGQNVTLSCEQNLNHDAMYWYRQDPGQGLRLIYYSQIVNDFQKGDIAEGYSVSREKKESFPLTVTSAQKNPTAFYLCASSMGGGGNQPQHFGDGTRLSIL.

The chain links TRBV28 to TRBJ1-1, with TRBD1 matching over 12 bases. CDR3 length: 16 amino acids. J was trimmed by 3 bases and V by 2 bases; bases with no gene match: 4. Per the germline V gene, CDR1 is MDHEN and CDR2 is SYDVKM. Written as DNA, the CDR3 is TGTGCCAGCAGTTTACCGGGACAGGGGGCGGACACTGAAGCTTTCTTT. This encodes CASSLPGQGADTEAFF.

This chain connects TRBV19 to TRBJ1-5, with 8 bases that match TRBD1. CDR1 LNHDA and CDR2 SQIVND come from the germline V gene (reference sequence). The ends lost 6 bases at V and 2 bases at J; junction bases unmatched: 3. The CDR3 is 14 amino acids. The CDR3 reads CASSPGQGNQPQHF. The CDR3 nucleotides read TGTGCCAGTAGCCCGGGACAGGGCAATCAGCCCCAGCATTTT.

This chain joins TRBV6-6 and TRBJ2-6; D is ambiguous. This CDR3 has 16 amino acids. Trimming shortened V by 6 bases and J by 4 bases, and 16 bases separated the two germline ends. CDR1 and CDR2 (germline): MNHNY, SVGAGI (reference sequence). DNA of the CDR3: TGTGCCAGCAGCCCTACCCGTCTATCCGGGGCCAACGTCCTGACTTTC. Translating it yields CASSPTRLSGANVLTF.